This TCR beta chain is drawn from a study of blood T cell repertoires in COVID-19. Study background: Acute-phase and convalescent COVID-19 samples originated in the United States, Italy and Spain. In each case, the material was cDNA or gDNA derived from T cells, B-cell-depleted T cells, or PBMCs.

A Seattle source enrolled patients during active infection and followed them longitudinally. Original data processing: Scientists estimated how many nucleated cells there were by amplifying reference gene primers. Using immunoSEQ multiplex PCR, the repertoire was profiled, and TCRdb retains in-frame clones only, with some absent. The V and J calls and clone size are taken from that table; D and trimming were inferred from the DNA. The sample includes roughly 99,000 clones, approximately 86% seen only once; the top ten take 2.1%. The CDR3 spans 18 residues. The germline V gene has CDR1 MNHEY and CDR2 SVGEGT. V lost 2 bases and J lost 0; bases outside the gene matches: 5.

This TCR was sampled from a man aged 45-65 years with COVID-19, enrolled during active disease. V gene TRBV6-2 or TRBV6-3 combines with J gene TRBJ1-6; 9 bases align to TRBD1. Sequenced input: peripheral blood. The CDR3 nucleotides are TGTGCCAGCAGTTACAAAGGACAGGGGAGCTCCTATAATTCACCCCTCCACTTT. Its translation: CASSYKGQGSSYNSPLHF.